This T cell receptor beta chain originates from a study of blood T cell repertoires in COVID-19. Overall study: Samples taken during acute and convalescent COVID-19 were collected in the United States, Italy and Spain.

Trimming at V came to 8 bases and at J to 2 bases, leaving 9 bases not matched to a gene. This CDR3 is built from 14 residues. Germline values: CDR1 GTSNPN, CDR2 SVGIG (reference sequence). Profiled with immunoSEQ multiplex PCR; TCRdb holds only in-frame clones, not every one. The data hold about 48,000 clones, with around four fifths observed a single time. The clonotype was recovered from a man between 65 and 80 years old with acute or convalescent COVID-19. The specimen was peripheral blood. The chain employs TRBV30 and TRBJ2-1; 7 bases fit TRBD1. In DNA form, the CDR3 reads TGTGCCCACTCGACAGGGATTACCTACAATGAGCAGTTCTTC. It yields the protein CAHSTGITYNEQFF. Full variable domain (missing parts from reference TRBV30 and TRBJ2-1): SQTIHQWPATLVQPVGSPLSLECTVEGTSNPNLYWYRQAAGRGLQLLFYSVGIGQISSEVPQNLSASRPQDRQFILSSKKLLLSDSGFYLCAHSTGITYNEQFFGPGTRLTVL.